Listed here is a single T cell receptor beta chain. Its binding antigen is unknown. One base away there is no much larger clone; base qualities are not given. Explained via the paper, the treatment or condition label denotes: live attenuated yellow fever vaccine strain. Two biological replicates of bulk PBMCs were collected at each blood-draw timepoint. PBMCs were isolated from peripheral blood using a standard Ficoll-Paque protocol. RNA was extracted with TriZol from bulk PBMCs, CD4 and CD8 fractions, and dextramer-positive and dextramer-negative fractions. These data belong to a study of T cells after yellow fever vaccination (dated by TCRdb to between 2018 and 2020). Study-wide context: The SMART-Seq v4 Ultra Low Input RNA kit was used to prepare libraries from fractions with low cell numbers. Blood was collected at multiple timepoints before and after primary and secondary immunization, and bulk PBMC replicates and cell subsets were isolated. Bulk TCR alpha and beta repertoires were sequenced longitudinally to track T-cell clones before and after primary and booster YFV17D yellow fever vaccination. Two healthy male donors, one aged 18 to 30 and one aged 30 to 40 years, made up the cohort. Beyond this particular receptor, the publication reports: Computational filtering was needed because FACS-sorted repertoires could contain abundant contaminating clonotypes from the bulk population. After the booster, most of the clones that had expanded following primary vaccination were detected again (roughly 96% of CD4 and around 90% of CD8), which suggests that memory was broadly maintained. A small share of clonotypes occurred in both CD4 and CD8 compartments, likely arising from convergent recombination. The study included only a couple of donors, which limits how far the findings can be generalized. The secondary T-cell response was weaker than the primary response but faster, peaking on day 5 instead of day 15.

TCR cDNA was synthesized by 5'RACE template switching, through which a universal primer site and unique molecular identifiers were introduced. Priming of cDNA synthesis was performed from both the TCR alpha and TCR beta constant segments. Libraries were amplified in two PCR steps, with sample barcodes and sequencing adapters added in the second step. Sequencing of the libraries was done on either Illumina HiSeq 2500 (2x100 bp) or NovaSeq (2x150 bp). Per the original workflow: Demultiplexing of reads and collapsing into UMI consensus sequences were performed with MIGEC, and V(D)J alignment was carried out with MiXCR. Using edgeR on replicate PBMC samples, clonotypes were called vaccine-responding if FDR was below 0.01 and the log2 fold change was above 5 up to day 15. Each bulk clonotype received a CD4 or CD8 identity based on whether the sequenced CD4 or CD8 repertoire contained that clonotype at higher abundance. The public reads were run again by TCRdb, first through fastp at Q25 and then through MiXCR, and only productive beta chains were kept. Entries that share a CDR3 protein sequence are merged under the most common genes and DNA. These V and J calls rely on TCRdb rather than the paper's analysis. The sample table lists a few hundred thousand distinct CDR3 sequences, roughly 7.5% of them with a count of one. The top ten hold around 17% of the sample.

Trimming takes 0 bases from V and 1 base from J, and the germline ends sit 12 bases apart. The cysteine opens and the phenylalanine closes a CDR3 of 15 amino acids. The DNA shown is the 45-base CDR3, in frame from base 1. CDR1 and CDR2, looked up from the germline V gene (reference sequence), are DFQATT and SNEGSKA. The chain is encoded by TRBV20-1 joined to TRBJ2-5, and the D gene may be TRBD2, 6 bases matching. The sequence was collected from a man between 18 and 35 years old who received the YFV17D yellow fever vaccine. The sequences come from PBMCs, collected about 49 days after the first yellow fever vaccination. Read as DNA, the sequence is TGCAGTGCTAGAGAACATGGGAGGCGCCAAGAGACCCAGTACTTC. This codes for CSAREHGRRQETQYF.